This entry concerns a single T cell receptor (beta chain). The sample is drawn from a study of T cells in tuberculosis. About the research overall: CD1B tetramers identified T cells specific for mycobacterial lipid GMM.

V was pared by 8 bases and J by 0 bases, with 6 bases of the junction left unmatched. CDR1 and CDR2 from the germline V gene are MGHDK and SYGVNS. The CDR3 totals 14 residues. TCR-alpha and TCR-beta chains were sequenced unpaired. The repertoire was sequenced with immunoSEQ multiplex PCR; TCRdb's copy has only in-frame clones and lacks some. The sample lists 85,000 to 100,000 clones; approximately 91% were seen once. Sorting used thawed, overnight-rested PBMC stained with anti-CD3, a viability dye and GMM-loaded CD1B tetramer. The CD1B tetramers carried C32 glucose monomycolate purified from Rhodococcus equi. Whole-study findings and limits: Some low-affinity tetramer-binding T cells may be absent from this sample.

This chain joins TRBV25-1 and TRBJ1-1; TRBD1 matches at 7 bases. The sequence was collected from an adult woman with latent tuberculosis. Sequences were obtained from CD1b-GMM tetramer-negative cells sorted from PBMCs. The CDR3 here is CASGRQGVNTEAFF. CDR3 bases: TGTGCCAGCGGAAGACAGGGAGTGAACACTGAAGCTTTCTTT.